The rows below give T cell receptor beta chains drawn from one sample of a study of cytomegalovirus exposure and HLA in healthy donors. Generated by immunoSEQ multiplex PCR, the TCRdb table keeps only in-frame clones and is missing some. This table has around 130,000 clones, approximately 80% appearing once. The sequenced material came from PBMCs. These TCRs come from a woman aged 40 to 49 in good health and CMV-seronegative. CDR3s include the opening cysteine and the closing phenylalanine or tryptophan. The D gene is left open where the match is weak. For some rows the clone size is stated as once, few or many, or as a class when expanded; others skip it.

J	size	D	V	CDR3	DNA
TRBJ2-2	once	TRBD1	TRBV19	CASSSETGGNTGELFF	TGTGCCAGTAGTAGTGAAACAGGGGGCAACACCGGGGAGCTGTTTTTT
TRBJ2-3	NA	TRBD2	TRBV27	CASSLLAGGQDTQYF	TGTGCCAGCAGTCTCCTAGCGGGGGGGCAAGATACGCAGTATTTT
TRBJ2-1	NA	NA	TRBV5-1	CASSRSGSYNEQFF	TGCGCCAGCAGCCGTTCGGGCTCCTACAATGAGCAGTTCTTC
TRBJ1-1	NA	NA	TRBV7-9	CASSDTGGNTEAFF	TGTGCCAGCAGCGACACCGGGGGGAACACTGAAGCTTTCTTT
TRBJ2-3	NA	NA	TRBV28	CASSSSGYTQYF	TGTGCCAGCAGTTCCAGCGGGTATACGCAGTATTTT
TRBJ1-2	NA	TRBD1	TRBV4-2	CASSQVTGSYGYTF	TGTGCCAGCAGCCAAGTGACAGGGTCTTATGGCTACACCTTC
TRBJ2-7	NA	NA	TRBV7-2	CASSSPGTSAYEQYF	TGTGCCAGCAGCTCTCCGGGGACATCAGCCTACGAGCAGTACTTC
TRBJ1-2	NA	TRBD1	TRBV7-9	CSSSSSWDRDYGYTF	TGTTCCAGCAGCTCCTCTTGGGACAGAGACTATGGCTACACCTTC
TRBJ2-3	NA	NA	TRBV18	CASSPGLAESGDTQYF	TGTGCCAGCTCACCAGGGCTAGCCGAGAGTGGAGATACGCAGTATTTT
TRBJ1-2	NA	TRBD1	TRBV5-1	CASSLKGQDYGYTF	TGCGCCAGCAGCTTGAAGGGACAGGACTATGGCTACACCTTC
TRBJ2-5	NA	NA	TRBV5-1	CASSLAGRQETQYF	TGCGCCAGCAGCTTGGCAGGGCGGCAAGAGACCCAGTACTTC
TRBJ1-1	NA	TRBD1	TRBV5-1	CASSPGQGATEAFF	TGCGCCAGCAGCCCAGGACAGGGGGCCACTGAAGCTTTCTTT
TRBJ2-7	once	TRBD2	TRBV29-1	CSVTSATAGEQYF	TGCAGCGTTACTAGCGCCACTGCTGGGGAGCAGTACTTC
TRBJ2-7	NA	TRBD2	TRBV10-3	CAIRASGSDYEQYF	TGTGCCATCAGGGCGAGCGGGAGTGACTACGAGCAGTACTTC
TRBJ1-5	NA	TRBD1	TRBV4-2	CASSPTGVGQPQHF	TGTGCCAGCAGCCCCACAGGGGTTGGACAGCCCCAGCATTTT
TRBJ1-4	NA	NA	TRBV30	CAWRSSQGANEKLFF	TGTGCCTGGAGATCGTCACAGGGAGCTAATGAAAAACTGTTTTTT
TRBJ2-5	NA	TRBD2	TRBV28	CASSSGLQETQYF	TGTGCCAGCAGTTCGGGACTACAAGAGACCCAGTACTTC
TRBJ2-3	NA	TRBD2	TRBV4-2	CASSPPGTSGGSDTQYF	TGTGCCAGCAGCCCACCAGGGACTAGCGGGGGATCCGATACGCAGTATTTT
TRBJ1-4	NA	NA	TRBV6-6	CASSYLLTGDNEKLFF	TGTGCCAGCAGTTACTTACTGACAGGCGATAATGAAAAACTGTTTTTT
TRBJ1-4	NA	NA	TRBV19	CASSPWQIINEKLFF	TGTGCCAGTAGCCCCTGGCAGATCATTAATGAAAAACTGTTTTTT
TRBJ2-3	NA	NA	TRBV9	CASSTAGGFDTQYF	TGTGCCAGCAGTACGGCCGGGGGTTTCGATACGCAGTATTTT
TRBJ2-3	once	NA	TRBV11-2	CASSNTRGDTQYF	TGTGCCAGCAGTAACACAAGGGGGGATACGCAGTATTTT
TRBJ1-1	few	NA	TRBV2	CASSEGRTEAFF	TGTGCCAGCAGTGAGGGCAGGACTGAAGCTTTCTTT
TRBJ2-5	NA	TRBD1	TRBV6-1	CASQSTGTGKETQYF	TGTGCCAGCCAATCTACCGGGACAGGGAAAGAGACCCAGTACTTC
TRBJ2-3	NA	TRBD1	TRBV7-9	CASSRTGGATDTQYF	TGTGCCAGCAGCCGGACAGGGGGTGCTACAGATACGCAGTATTTT
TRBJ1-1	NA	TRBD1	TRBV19	CASTKGGQAIPMIPPFF	TGTGCCAGTACCAAAGGGGGACAGGCCATTCCCATGATCCCCCCTTTCTTT
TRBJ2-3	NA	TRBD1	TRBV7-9	CASSSFTGGYGTDTQYF	TGTGCCAGCAGCTCGTTCACAGGGGGCTATGGGACAGATACGCAGTATTTT
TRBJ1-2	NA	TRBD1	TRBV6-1	CASRSTGGDYGYTF	TGTGCCAGCAGATCGACAGGGGGGGACTATGGCTACACCTTC
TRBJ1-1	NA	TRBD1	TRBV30	CAAKRNRGDTEAFF	TGTGCCGCGAAGCGAAACAGGGGTGACACTGAAGCTTTCTTT
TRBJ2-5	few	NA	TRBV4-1	CASSQGRGTETQYF	TGCGCCAGCAGCCAAGGTCGGGGGACGGAGACCCAGTACTTC
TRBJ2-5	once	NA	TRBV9	CASSVEAGNLQETQYF	TGTGCCAGCAGCGTAGAGGCAGGGAACCTCCAAGAGACCCAGTACTTC
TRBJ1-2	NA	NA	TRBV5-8	CASSFGQGGTMYYGYTF	TGTGCCAGCAGCTTTGGCCAGGGCGGGACTATGTACTATGGCTACACCTTC
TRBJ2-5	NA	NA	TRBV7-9	CASSLAQIQQYF	TGTGCCAGCAGCTTAGCTCAGATCCAGCAGTACTTC
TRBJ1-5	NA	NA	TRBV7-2	CASSSPGTPSHNQPQHF	TGTGCCAGCAGCTCACCCGGGACACCCTCACACAATCAGCCCCAGCATTTT
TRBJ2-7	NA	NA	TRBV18	CASSPLTVSYEQYF	TGTGCCAGCTCACCTCTGACAGTGTCCTACGAGCAGTACTTC
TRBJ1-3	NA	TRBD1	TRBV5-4	CASSPDGTGSGNTIYF	TGTGCCAGCAGCCCAGACGGGACAGGGTCTGGAAACACCATATATTTT
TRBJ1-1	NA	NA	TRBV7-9	CASSLIGGFVNTEAFF	TGTGCCAGCAGCTTAATTGGGGGGTTCGTGAACACTGAAGCTTTCTTT
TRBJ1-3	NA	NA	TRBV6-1	CASSEARGGLGGFPGSGNTIYF	TGTGCCAGCAGTGAAGCGCGTGGGGGTTTGGGGGGATTTCCAGGCTCTGGAAACACCATATATTTT
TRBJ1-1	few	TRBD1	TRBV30	CAWMGQGNTEAFF	TGTGCCTGGATGGGACAGGGGAACACTGAAGCTTTCTTT
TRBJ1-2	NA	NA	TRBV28	CASLSGFDLLGGYTF	TGTGCCAGCCTGTCAGGGTTCGACCTCCTTGGTGGCTACACCTTC
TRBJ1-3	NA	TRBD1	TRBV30	CAYATGAFSGNTIYF	TGTGCCTACGCGACAGGGGCCTTCTCTGGAAACACCATATATTTT
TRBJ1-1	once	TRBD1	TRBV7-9	CASSAPGQTNTEAFF	TGTGCCAGCAGCGCCCCGGGACAGACGAACACTGAAGCTTTCTTT
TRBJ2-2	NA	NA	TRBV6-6	CASSYLGELFF	TGTGCCAGCAGTTACCTCGGGGAGCTGTTTTTT
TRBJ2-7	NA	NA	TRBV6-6	CASSYLFREGAGEQYF	TGTGCCAGCAGCTACCTCTTCCGGGAGGGGGCTGGAGAGCAGTACTTC
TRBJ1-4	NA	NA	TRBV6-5	CASSEGVTGWFF	TGTGCCAGCAGTGAAGGGGTTACAGGGTGGTTTTTT
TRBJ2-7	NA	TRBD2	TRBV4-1	CASSRSSGGSSYEQYF	TGCGCCAGCAGCCGATCTAGCGGGGGGAGCTCCTACGAGCAGTACTTC
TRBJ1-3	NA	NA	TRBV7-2	CASSLNPAAGGNTIYF	TGTGCCAGCAGCTTAAATCCAGCCGCGGGCGGAAACACCATATATTTT